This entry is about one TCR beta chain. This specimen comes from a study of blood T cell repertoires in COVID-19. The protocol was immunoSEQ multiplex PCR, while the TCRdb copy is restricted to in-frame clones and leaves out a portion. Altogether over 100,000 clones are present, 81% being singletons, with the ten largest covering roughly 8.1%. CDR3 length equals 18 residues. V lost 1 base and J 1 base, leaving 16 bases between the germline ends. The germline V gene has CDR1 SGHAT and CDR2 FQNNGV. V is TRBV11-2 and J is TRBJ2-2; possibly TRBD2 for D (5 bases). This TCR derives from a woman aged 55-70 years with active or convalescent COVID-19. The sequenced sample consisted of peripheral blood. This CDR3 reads CASSLGGTKAENTGELFF. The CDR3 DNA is TGTGCCAGCAGCTTAGGGGGAACCAAAGCGGAGAACACCGGGGAGCTGTTTTTT.